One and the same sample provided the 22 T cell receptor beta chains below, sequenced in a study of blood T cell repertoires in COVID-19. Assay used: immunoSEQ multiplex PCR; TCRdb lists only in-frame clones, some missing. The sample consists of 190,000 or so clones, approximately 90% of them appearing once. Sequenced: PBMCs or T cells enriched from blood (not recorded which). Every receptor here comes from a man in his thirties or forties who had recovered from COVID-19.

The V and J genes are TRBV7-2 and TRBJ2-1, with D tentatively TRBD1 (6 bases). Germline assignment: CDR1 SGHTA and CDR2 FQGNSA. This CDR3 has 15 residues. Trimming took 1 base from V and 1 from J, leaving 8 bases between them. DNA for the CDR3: TGTGCCAGCAGCTTAGAGGGGGATTCCTACAATGAGCAGTTCTTC. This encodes CASSLEGDSYNEQFF. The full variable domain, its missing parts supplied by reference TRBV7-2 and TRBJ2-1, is GAGVSQSPSNKVTEKGKDVELRCDPISGHTALYWYRQSLGQGLEFLIYFQGNSAPDKSGLPSDRFSAERTGGSVSTLTIQRTQQEDSAVYLCASSLEGDSYNEQFFGPGTRLTVL.

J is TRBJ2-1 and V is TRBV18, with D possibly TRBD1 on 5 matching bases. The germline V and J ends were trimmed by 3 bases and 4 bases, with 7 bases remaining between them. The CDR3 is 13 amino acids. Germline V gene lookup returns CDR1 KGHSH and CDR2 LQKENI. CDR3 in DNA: TGTGCCAGCTCACCGGGGCCTTACAATGAGCAGTTCTTC. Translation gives CASSPGPYNEQFF. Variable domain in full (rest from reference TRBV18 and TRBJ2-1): NAGVMQNPRHLVRRRGQEARLRCSPMKGHSHVYWYRQLPEEGLKFMVYLQKENIIDESGMPKERFSAEFPKEGPSILRIQQVVRGDSAAYFCASSPGPYNEQFFGPGTRLTVL.

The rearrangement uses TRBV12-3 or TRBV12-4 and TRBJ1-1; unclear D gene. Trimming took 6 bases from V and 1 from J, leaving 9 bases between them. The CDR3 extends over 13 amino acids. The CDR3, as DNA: TGTGCCAGCAGACTCAGCGAGAACACTGAAGCTTTCTTT. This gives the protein CASRLSENTEAFF.

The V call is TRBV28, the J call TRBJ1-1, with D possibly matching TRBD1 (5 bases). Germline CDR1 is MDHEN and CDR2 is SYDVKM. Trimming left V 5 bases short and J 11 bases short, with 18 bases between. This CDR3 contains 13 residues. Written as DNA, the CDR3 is TGTGCCAGCAGTGTGCCGCTCGGGGGACGGGCTTTCTTT. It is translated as CASSVPLGGRAFF.

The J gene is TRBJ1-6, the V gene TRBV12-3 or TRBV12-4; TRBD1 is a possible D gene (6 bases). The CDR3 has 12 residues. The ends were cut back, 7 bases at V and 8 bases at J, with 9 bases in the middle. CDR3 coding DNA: TGTGCCAGCACACAGGGCGATTCACCCCTCCACTTT. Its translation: CASTQGDSPLHF.

This CDR3 is CASSAETGMANVLTF. In DNA form, the CDR3 reads TGCGCCAGCAGCGCCGAGACAGGGATGGCCAACGTCCTGACTTTC. V gene TRBV5-1 combines with J gene TRBJ2-6; 7 bases map to TRBD1. Germline V CDR1 and CDR2: SGHRS, YFSETQ. The ends lost 4 bases at V and 6 bases at J; junction bases unmatched: 7. CDR3 size: 15 residues.

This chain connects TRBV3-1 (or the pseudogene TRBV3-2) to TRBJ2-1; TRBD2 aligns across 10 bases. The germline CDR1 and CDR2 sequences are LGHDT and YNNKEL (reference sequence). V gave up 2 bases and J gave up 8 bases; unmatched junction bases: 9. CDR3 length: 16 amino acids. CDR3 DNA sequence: TGTGCCAGCAGCCAATCTAGCGGGAGAAATCGTTATGAGCAGTTCTTC. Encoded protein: CASSQSSGRNRYEQFF.

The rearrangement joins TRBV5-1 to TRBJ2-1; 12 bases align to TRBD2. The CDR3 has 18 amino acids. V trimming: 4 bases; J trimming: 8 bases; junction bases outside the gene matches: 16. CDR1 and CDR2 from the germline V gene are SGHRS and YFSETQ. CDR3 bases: TGCGCCAGCAGCACTGGCGACCGACTAGCGGGAGTGATCGATGAGCAGTTCTTC. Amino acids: CASSTGDRLAGVIDEQFF.

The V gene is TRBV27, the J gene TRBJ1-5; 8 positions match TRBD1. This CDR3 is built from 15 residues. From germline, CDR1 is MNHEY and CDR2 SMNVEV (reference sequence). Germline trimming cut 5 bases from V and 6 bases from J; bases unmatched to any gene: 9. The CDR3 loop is CASSPQGQGGQPQHF. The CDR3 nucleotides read TGTGCCAGCAGTCCCCAAGGACAGGGAGGTCAGCCCCAGCATTTT.

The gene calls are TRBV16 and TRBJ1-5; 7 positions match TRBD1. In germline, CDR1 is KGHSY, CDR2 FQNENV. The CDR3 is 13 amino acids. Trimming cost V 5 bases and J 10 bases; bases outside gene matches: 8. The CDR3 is CASSAIGGDPQHF. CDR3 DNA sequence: TGTGCCAGCAGCGCTATAGGGGGCGACCCCCAGCATTTT.

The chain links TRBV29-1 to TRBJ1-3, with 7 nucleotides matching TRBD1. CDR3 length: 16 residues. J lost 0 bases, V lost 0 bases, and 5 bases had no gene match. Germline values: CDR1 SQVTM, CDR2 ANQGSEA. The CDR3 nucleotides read TGCAGCGTTGAAGATTTTGCAGGGGGCTCTGGAAACACCATATATTTT. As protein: CSVEDFAGGSGNTIYF.

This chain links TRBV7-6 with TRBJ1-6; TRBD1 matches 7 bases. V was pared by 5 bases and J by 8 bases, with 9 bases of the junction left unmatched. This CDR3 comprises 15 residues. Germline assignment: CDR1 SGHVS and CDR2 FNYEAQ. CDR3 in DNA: TGTGCCAGCAGCCCTAGCTCAGGGGGGCATTCACCCCTCCACTTT. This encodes CASSPSSGGHSPLHF. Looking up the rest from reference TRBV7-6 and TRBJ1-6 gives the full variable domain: GAGVSQSPRYKVTKRGQDVALRCDPISGHVSLYWYRQALGQGPEFLTYFNYEAQQDKSGLPNDRFSAERPEGSISTLTIQRTEQRDSAMYRCASSPSSGGHSPLHFGNGTRLTVT.

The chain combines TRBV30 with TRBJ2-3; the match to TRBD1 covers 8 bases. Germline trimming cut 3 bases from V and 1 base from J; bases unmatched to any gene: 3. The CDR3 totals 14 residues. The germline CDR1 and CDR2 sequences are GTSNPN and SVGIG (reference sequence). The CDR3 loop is CAWSADRGTDTQYF. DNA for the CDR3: TGTGCCTGGAGCGCGGACAGGGGCACAGATACGCAGTATTTT.

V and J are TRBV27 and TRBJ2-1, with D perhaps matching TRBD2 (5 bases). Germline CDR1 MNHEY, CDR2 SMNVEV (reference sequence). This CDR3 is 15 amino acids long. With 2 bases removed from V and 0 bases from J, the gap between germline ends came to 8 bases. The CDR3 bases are TGTGCCAGCAGTTTAAGCGGAAGCTCCTACAATGAGCAGTTCTTC. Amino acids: CASSLSGSSYNEQFF.

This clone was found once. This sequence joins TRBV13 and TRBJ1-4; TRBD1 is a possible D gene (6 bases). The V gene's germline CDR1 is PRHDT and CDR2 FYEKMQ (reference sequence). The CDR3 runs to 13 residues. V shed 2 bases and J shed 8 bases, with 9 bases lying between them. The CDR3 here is CASSLSRGEKLFF. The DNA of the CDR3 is TGTGCCAGCAGCTTAAGCAGGGGAGAAAAACTGTTTTTT. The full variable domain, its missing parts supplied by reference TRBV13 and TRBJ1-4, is AAGVIQSPRHLIKEKRETATLKCYPIPRHDTVYWYQQGPGQDPQFLISFYEKMQSDKGSIPDRFSAQQFSDYHSELNMSSLELGDSALYFCASSLSRGEKLFFGSGTQLSVL.

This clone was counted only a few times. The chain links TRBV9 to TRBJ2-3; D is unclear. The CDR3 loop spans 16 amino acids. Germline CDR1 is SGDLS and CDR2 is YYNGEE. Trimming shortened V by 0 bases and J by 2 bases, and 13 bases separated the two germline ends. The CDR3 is CASSVGLGSPTDTQYF. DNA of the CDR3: TGTGCCAGCAGCGTAGGGTTGGGCAGTCCCACAGATACGCAGTATTTT.

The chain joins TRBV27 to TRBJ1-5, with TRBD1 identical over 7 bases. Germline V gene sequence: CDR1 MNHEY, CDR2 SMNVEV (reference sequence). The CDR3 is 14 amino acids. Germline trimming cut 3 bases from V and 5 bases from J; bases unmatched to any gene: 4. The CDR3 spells CASSFKGADQPQHF. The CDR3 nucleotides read TGTGCCAGCAGTTTTAAGGGGGCAGATCAGCCCCAGCATTTT.

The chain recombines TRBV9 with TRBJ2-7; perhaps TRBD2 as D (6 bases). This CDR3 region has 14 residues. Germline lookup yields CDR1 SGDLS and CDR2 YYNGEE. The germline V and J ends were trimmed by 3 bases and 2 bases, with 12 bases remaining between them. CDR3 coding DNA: TGTGCCAGCAGCGCCGGGACTCGGACCTACGAGCAGTACTTC. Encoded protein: CASSAGTRTYEQYF.

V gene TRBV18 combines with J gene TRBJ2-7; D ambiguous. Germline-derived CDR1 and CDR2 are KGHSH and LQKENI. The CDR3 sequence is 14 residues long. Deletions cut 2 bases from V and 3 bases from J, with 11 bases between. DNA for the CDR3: TGTGCCAGCTCACCAAGCACAGATTTCTACGAGCAGTACTTC. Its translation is CASSPSTDFYEQYF.

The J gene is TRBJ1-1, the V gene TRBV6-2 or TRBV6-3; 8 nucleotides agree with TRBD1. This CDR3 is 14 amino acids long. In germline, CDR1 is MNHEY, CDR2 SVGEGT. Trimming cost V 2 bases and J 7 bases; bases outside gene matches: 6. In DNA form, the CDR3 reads TGTGCCAGCAGTTACAGCAGGGGGCATGGTGAAGCTTTCTTT. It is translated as CASSYSRGHGEAFF.

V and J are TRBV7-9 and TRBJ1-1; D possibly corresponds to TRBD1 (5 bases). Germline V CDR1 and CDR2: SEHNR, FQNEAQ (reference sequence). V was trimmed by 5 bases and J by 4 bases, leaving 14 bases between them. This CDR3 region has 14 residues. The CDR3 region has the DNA TGTGCCAGCAGCAATAATCAGGGTGCCACTGAAGCTTTCTTT. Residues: CASSNNQGATEAFF.

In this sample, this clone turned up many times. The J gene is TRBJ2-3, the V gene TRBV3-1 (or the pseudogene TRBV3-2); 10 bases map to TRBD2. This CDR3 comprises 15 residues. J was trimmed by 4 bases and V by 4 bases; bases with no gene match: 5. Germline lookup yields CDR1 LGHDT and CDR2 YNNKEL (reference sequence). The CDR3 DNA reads TGTGCCAGCAGCCGGGCTAGCGGGGGACCAGATACGCAGTATTTT. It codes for CASSRASGGPDTQYF.